A single sample is the source of the 20 T cell receptor beta chains below, sequenced in a study of blood T cell repertoires in COVID-19. Generated by immunoSEQ multiplex PCR, the TCRdb table keeps only in-frame clones and is missing some. This sample has around 50,000 clones, with over 80% found just once. The specimen sequenced was peripheral blood. The receptors shown here come from a human donor in a cohort sampled during active COVID-19.

This clone was observed a few times. This sequence joins TRBV5-4 and TRBJ1-2; 8 positions match TRBD1. The CDR3 runs 16 residues. J gave up 0 bases and V 5 bases, and 9 bases lay outside the gene matches. Germline V gene data show CDR1 as SGHNT and CDR2 as YYREEE (reference sequence). CDR3 residues: CASSSGQGRANYGYTF. The CDR3 nucleotides are TGTGCCAGCAGTTCCGGACAGGGAAGGGCTAACTATGGCTACACCTTC. The variable domain in full, with the rest retrieved from reference TRBV5-4 and TRBJ1-2, is ETGVTQSPTHLIKTRGQQVTLRCSSQSGHNTVSWYQQALGQGPQFIFQYYREEENGRGNFPPRFSGLQFPNYSSELNVNALELDDSALYLCASSSGQGRANYGYTFGSGTRLTVV.

The chain couples TRBV30 to TRBJ1-1; D might be TRBD1 (6 bases). Deletions cut 2 bases from V and 10 bases from J, with 11 bases between. The CDR3 runs 11 residues. Germline-derived CDR1 and CDR2 are GTSNPN and SVGIG (reference sequence). The DNA of the CDR3 is TGTGCCTGGAGTCCAGGGGTTTCAGCTTTCTTT. It encodes CAWSPGVSAFF.

The V gene is TRBV28, the J gene TRBJ2-7; TRBD1 is a possible D gene (5 bases). V gave up 3 bases and J gave up 3 bases, with 12 bases separating them. The CDR3 sequence is 14 residues long. Germline V gene data show CDR1 as MDHEN and CDR2 as SYDVKM. CDR3 sequence: CASSLLAGNYEQYF. The CDR3 DNA reads TGTGCCAGCAGTTTGTTAGCAGGGAACTACGAGCAGTACTTC.

The rearrangement joins TRBV15 to TRBJ2-7; 10 nucleotides align to TRBD1. CDR1 is LNHNV and CDR2 is YYDKDF in the germline V gene (reference sequence). The CDR3 totals 16 residues. Trimming removed 2 bases from V and 6 bases from J; junction bases left unmatched: 10. In DNA form, the CDR3 reads TGTGCCACCAGCAGAAACCCTCCGGGACAGGGGCTCGAGCAGTACTTC. This encodes CATSRNPPGQGLEQYF.

V usage is TRBV30 and J usage is TRBJ2-1; tentative D call: TRBD2 (5 bases). The CDR3 consists of 13 residues. Trimming stripped 0 bases from V and 5 bases from J, with 8 bases between. Germline V gene data show CDR1 as GTSNPN and CDR2 as SVGIG (reference sequence). The CDR3 is CAWSVRRNNEQFF. The CDR3 bases are TGTGCCTGGAGTGTACGGAGGAACAATGAGCAGTTCTTC.

The J gene is TRBJ2-7, the V gene TRBV25-1, with D perhaps matching TRBD1 (6 bases). Trimming left V 3 bases short and J 2 bases short, with 14 bases between. Germline lookup yields CDR1 MGHDK and CDR2 SYGVNS. The CDR3 totals 15 residues. The CDR3 nucleotides read TGTGCCAGCAGTGATCCACAGGGCGCTACCTACGAGCAGTACTTC. Protein sequence: CASSDPQGATYEQYF.

This chain connects TRBV6-5 to TRBJ1-3, with D uncertain. Per germline, CDR1 MNHEY and CDR2 SVGAGI. V was clipped by 0 bases and J by 1 base, with 10 bases between them. CDR3 size: 16 residues. CDR3 sequence reads: CASSYSTGESGNTIYF. CDR3 nucleotides: TGTGCCAGCAGTTACTCTACCGGGGAGTCTGGAAACACCATATATTTT.

This clone was counted once. This chain joins TRBV9 and TRBJ2-3, with TRBD1 as a possible D gene (6 bases). The germline CDR1 and CDR2 sequences are SGDLS and YYNGEE. V shed 4 bases and J shed 3 bases, with 18 bases lying between them. The CDR3 has 16 residues. This CDR3 is CASSTITGKGTDTQYF. CDR3 nucleotide sequence: TGTGCCAGCAGCACAATTACAGGGAAGGGGACAGATACGCAGTATTTT.

The chain carries TRBV10-3 and TRBJ1-6, with TRBD1 matching 7 bases. This CDR3 has 13 residues. CDR1 and CDR2 (germline): ENHRY, SYGVKD. J was trimmed by 6 bases and V by 7 bases; bases with no gene match: 3. The CDR3 loop reads CAIKGGGNSPLHF. Written as DNA, the CDR3 is TGTGCCATCAAAGGGGGCGGTAATTCACCCCTCCACTTT.

The chain joins TRBV4-2 to TRBJ2-5; 8 bases agree with TRBD2. With 2 bases clipped from V and 1 base from J, the junction kept 3 bases outside the gene matches. This CDR3 contains 15 residues. CDR1 LGHNA and CDR2 YNFKEQ come from the germline V gene. CDR3 sequence reads: CASSQSGGTQETQYF. In DNA form, the CDR3 reads TGTGCCAGCAGCCAATCGGGGGGGACCCAAGAGACCCAGTACTTC.

J is TRBJ1-1 and V is TRBV27; 9 nucleotides align to TRBD1. This CDR3 is 16 amino acids long. Germline values: CDR1 MNHEY, CDR2 SMNVEV (reference sequence). Trimming took 6 bases from V and 3 from J; bases not matched to a gene: 11. CDR3 residues: CASRRTGVGTYTEAFF. The CDR3 region has the DNA TGTGCCAGCAGGCGGACAGGGGTTGGTACGTACACTGAAGCTTTCTTT.

CDR3 nucleotides: TGTGCCAGCAGCCAGGACAGTAAGAACACTGAAGCTTTCTTT. It encodes CASSQDSKNTEAFF. V usage is TRBV4-2 and J usage is TRBJ1-1, with a weak D call TRBD1 (6 bases). V was trimmed by 3 bases and J by 1 base, leaving 9 bases between them. Germline V gives CDR1 LGHNA, CDR2 YNFKEQ. This CDR3 has 14 amino acids.

The rearrangement uses TRBV5-4 and TRBJ2-1, with D possibly TRBD1 on 6 matching bases. With 2 bases removed from V and 5 bases from J, the gap between germline ends came to 8 bases. The germline V gene has CDR1 SGHNT and CDR2 YYREEE (reference sequence). The CDR3 covers 13 residues. CDR3: CASSFDRNNEQFF. CDR3 nucleotide sequence: TGTGCCAGCAGCTTCGACAGGAACAATGAGCAGTTCTTC.

The V and J genes are TRBV30 and TRBJ2-7; 10 bases are a match to TRBD2. Germline values: CDR1 GTSNPN, CDR2 SVGIG (reference sequence). J was trimmed by 5 bases and V by 0 bases; bases with no gene match: 7. The CDR3 length is 15 residues. CDR3 region: CAWSVRSGRAHEQYF. CDR3 sequence (DNA): TGTGCCTGGAGTGTACGCAGCGGGAGGGCCCACGAGCAGTACTTC.

The chain has TRBV18 and TRBJ2-3, with D maybe TRBD2 (6 bases). This CDR3 is 14 amino acids long. V lost 2 bases, J lost 5 bases, and 11 bases lay in between. Germline V gene data show CDR1 as KGHSH and CDR2 as LQKENI. The CDR3 spells CASSPWLEGDTQYF. The CDR3 coding sequence is TGTGCCAGCTCACCATGGTTGGAGGGAGATACGCAGTATTTT.

J is TRBJ2-1 and V is TRBV5-6; weak D call: TRBD1 (5 bases). V was trimmed by 4 bases and J by 8 bases, leaving 22 bases between them. Per the germline V gene, CDR1 is SGHDT and CDR2 is YYEEEE. The CDR3 covers 16 residues. CDR3 residues: CASSLAHGASLYEQFF. The CDR3 region has the DNA TGTGCCAGCAGCCTCGCACATGGGGCGTCTCTTTATGAGCAGTTCTTC. Combining the CDR3 with reference TRBV5-6 and TRBJ2-1 gives the whole variable domain DAGVTQSPTHLIKTRGQQVTLRCSPKSGHDTVSWYQQALGQGPQFIFQYYEEEERQRGNFPDRFSGHQFPNYSSELNVNALLLGDSALYLCASSLAHGASLYEQFFGPGTRLTVL.

V is TRBV4-3 and J is TRBJ1-5; the D is unclear. The CDR3 has 14 amino acids. Germline CDR1 reads LGHNA; CDR2 reads YSLEER. V was cut by 0 bases and J by 8 bases, with 11 bases left in between. DNA for the CDR3: TGCGCCAGCAGCCAAGATATCTTCGGAGAGCCCCAGCATTTT. Residues: CASSQDIFGEPQHF.

The chain uses TRBV10-2 and TRBJ1-2; tentative D call: TRBD1 (5 bases). Trimming shortened V by 4 bases and J by 0 bases, and 12 bases separated the two germline ends. The CDR3 has 15 residues. Germline V gives CDR1 WSHSY, CDR2 SAAADI. The CDR3 DNA reads as TGCGCCAGCAGTGGAGTGGACACTGCTAACTATGGCTACACCTTC. This codes for CASSGVDTANYGYTF.

This clone is categorized as large. The V and J genes are TRBV5-1 and TRBJ1-1; D call uncertain. V dropped 4 bases and J dropped 2 bases, with 18 bases sitting between them. CDR1 SGHRS and CDR2 YFSETQ come from the germline V gene. The CDR3 spans 16 residues. The CDR3 is CASSSSQAGGNTEAFF. Here the CDR3 DNA reads TGCGCCAGCAGCAGCTCCCAGGCCGGAGGTAACACTGAAGCTTTCTTT. The variable domain in full, with the rest retrieved from reference TRBV5-1 and TRBJ1-1, is KAGVTQTPRYLIKTRGQQVTLSCSPISGHRSVSWYQQTPGQGLQFLFEYFSETQRNKGNFPGRFSGRQFSNSRSEMNVSTLELGDSALYLCASSSSQAGGNTEAFFGQGTRLTVV.

The chain recombines TRBV30 with TRBJ2-7; 7 bases line up with TRBD1. The trim removed 1 base at V and 5 bases at J, leaving 8 bases unmatched. This CDR3 spans 14 amino acids. Germline CDR1 and CDR2: GTSNPN and SVGIG (reference sequence). The CDR3 reads CAWSAWAGGHEQYF. CDR3 sequence (DNA): TGTGCCTGGAGTGCATGGGCAGGGGGTCACGAGCAGTACTTC.